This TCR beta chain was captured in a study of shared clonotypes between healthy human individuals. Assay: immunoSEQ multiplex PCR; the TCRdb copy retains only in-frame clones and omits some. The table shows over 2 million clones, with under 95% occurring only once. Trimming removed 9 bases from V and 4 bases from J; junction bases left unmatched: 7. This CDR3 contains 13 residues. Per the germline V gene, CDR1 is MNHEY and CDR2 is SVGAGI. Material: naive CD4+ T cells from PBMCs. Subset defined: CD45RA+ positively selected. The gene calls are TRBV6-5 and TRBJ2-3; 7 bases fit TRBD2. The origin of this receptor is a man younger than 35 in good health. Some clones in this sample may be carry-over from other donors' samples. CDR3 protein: CARGEGRSDTQYF. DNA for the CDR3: TGTGCCAGAGGGGAGGGGAGGTCAGATACGCAGTATTTT.